This is a list of T cell receptor beta chains from one sample in a study of CD8 T cells in Susac syndrome. TCRdb itself ran the immunoSEQ multiplex PCR reads through MiXCR, one entry per CDR3 protein. The repertoire has 95,000 to 150,000 distinct CDR3 sequences, roughly 94% of them found once; the top ten carry about 0.3%. Sequenced: CD8+ T cells from PBMCs. Every receptor here comes from a human donor with Susac syndrome. The CDR3 runs from the conserved cysteine through the conserved F or W. The order of the fields is clone size, V gene, D gene, J gene, CDR3 DNA, CDR3 protein. A D gene is named only where the DNA matches it firmly. Clone size appears in some rows only: once, few, many, or a class for an expanded clone.

>-|TRBV29-1|-|TRBJ1-3
TGCAGCGTTGAAGATGGAAACACCATATATTTT
CSVEDGNTIYF
>-|TRBV4-2|-|TRBJ2-2
TGTGCCAGCAGCCAAATCCCGTGGGACACCGACACCGGGGAGCTGTTTTTT
CASSQIPWDTDTGELFF
>-|TRBV6-5|-|TRBJ2-7
TGTGCCAGCAGTTACTCGAAGGGGACCCTCTACGAGCAGTACTTC
CASSYSKGTLYEQYF
>-|TRBV19|TRBD1|TRBJ2-5
TGTGCCAGTAATCACAGGGGGGAACAAGAGACCCAGTACTTC
CASNHRGEQETQYF
>-|TRBV3-1|-|TRBJ2-2
TGTGCCAGCAGCCCCACCGTTAACACCGGGGAGCTGTTTTTT
CASSPTVNTGELFF
>-|TRBV12-3/TRBV12-4|-|TRBJ1-2
TGTGCCAGCAGTCCCCCCTCAGGGGAATTCATGTATGGCTACACCTTC
CASSPPSGEFMYGYTF
>-|TRBV11-2|-|TRBJ2-4
TGTGCCAGCAGCCCCCAAGAAGGAGGGCTCGGGAACATTCAGTACTTC
CASSPQEGGLGNIQYF
>-|TRBV5-1|-|TRBJ1-3
TGCGCCACCCGAGAAGACCTTGGAAACACCATATATTTT
CATREDLGNTIYF
>once|TRBV7-2|-|TRBJ2-5
TGTGCCAGCAGCTTAACCCGGGGACGGCGGGAGACCCAGTACTTC
CASSLTRGRRETQYF
>-|TRBV29-1|TRBD1|TRBJ1-2
TGCAGCGCCAAATCCCGACAGGGAGACTATGGCTACACCTTC
CSAKSRQGDYGYTF
>-|TRBV12-3/TRBV12-4|TRBD1|TRBJ1-2
TGTGCCAGCACTCCGACAGGGGGCTCTGGCTACACCTTC
CASTPTGGSGYTF
>-|TRBV5-1|-|TRBJ1-2
TGCGCCAGCAGCTTGGACAGCTCTCTCTATGGCTACACCTTC
CASSLDSSLYGYTF
>-|TRBV27|-|TRBJ2-7
TGTGCCAGCAGTTTAGGCTCGAACTCCTACGAGCAGTACTTC
CASSLGSNSYEQYF
>-|TRBV4-1|-|TRBJ1-2
TGCGCCAGCAGCCAAGACCTCAGGGTTGGGAATGGCTACACCTTC
CASSQDLRVGNGYTF
>-|TRBV9|TRBD1|TRBJ1-2
TGTGCCAGCAGCGTAGCTAGACAGGGGGACTATGGCTACACCTTC
CASSVARQGDYGYTF
>few|TRBV19|-|TRBJ2-7
TGTGCCAGTAGTAGCAGGGGTTACGAGCAGTACTTC
CASSSRGYEQYF
>-|TRBV6-2/TRBV6-3|-|TRBJ2-4
TGTGCCAGCAGTACTGGGGGCATTCAGTACTTC
CASSTGGIQYF
>-|TRBV15|-|TRBJ1-1
TGTGCCACCGCGAGGGGCGGGAGCACTGAAGCTTTCTTT
CATARGGSTEAFF
>-|TRBV20-1|-|TRBJ1-2
TGCAGTGCTAGAGATAGTAGCGGCTACACCTTC
CSARDSSGYTF
>-|TRBV19|-|TRBJ2-7
TGTGCCAGTAGTATAGCCCGTGATCCCTACGAGCAGTACTTC
CASSIARDPYEQYF
>-|TRBV2|-|TRBJ1-2
TGTGCCAGCAGCGTGGATCCCTTCTATGGCTACACCTTC
CASSVDPFYGYTF
>-|TRBV2|-|TRBJ2-5
TGTGCCATGACCCCCGGACTGTTTCAAGAGACCCAGTACTTC
CAMTPGLFQETQYF
>-|TRBV19|TRBD2|TRBJ2-3
TGTGCCAGTAGTAGGGAGGGTTCCTTGACAGATACGCAGTATTTT
CASSREGSLTDTQYF
>once|TRBV19|TRBD1|TRBJ1-6
TGTGCCAGTACCGCCGGGGACAGGGGGCTTTCACCCCTCCACTTT
CASTAGDRGLSPLHF